Listed here are 27 T cell receptor beta chains from one sample, sequenced in a study of OX40 agonist ivuxolimab in advanced cancers. Method: immunoSEQ multiplex PCR; TCRdb's copy keeps in-frame clones and lacks some. The sample records about 73,000 clones, almost 90% being singletons. The sequenced sample was CD4+ or CD8+ T cells sorted from blood, obtained in a trial of the OX40 agonist ivuxolimab. These receptors all stem from an adult with an advanced solid tumor such as melanoma, head and neck, liver or kidney cancer.

V usage is TRBV20-1 and J usage is TRBJ2-7; D may be TRBD2 (5 bases). Germline V gene lookup returns CDR1 DFQATT and CDR2 SNEGSKA (reference sequence). This CDR3 contains 11 residues. V gave up 5 bases and J gave up 3 bases, with 8 bases separating them. The CDR3 protein is CSASGFYEQYF. CDR3 DNA: TGCAGTGCTTCGGGGTTCTACGAGCAGTACTTC.

J is TRBJ2-5 and V is TRBV11-2, with TRBD1 matching 11 bases. The germline V gene has CDR1 SGHAT and CDR2 FQNNGV. This CDR3 has 15 amino acids. V shed 4 bases, J shed 7 bases, and the junction held 8 bases outside the gene matches. Here the CDR3 reads CASSSGRDRGWTQYF. CDR3 DNA: TGTGCCAGCAGCTCCGGGCGGGACAGGGGGTGGACCCAGTACTTC.

This chain connects TRBV5-5 to TRBJ2-1, with D maybe TRBD2 (6 bases). V lost 0 bases and J 6 bases, leaving 10 bases between the germline ends. CDR1 and CDR2 (germline): SGHKS, YYEKEE (reference sequence). The CDR3 is 14 residues long. The DNA for the CDR3 is TGTGCCAGCAGCTTGGCACTAGCTCTCAATGAGCAGTTCTTC. Its protein product is CASSLALALNEQFF.

This chain joins TRBV5-1 and TRBJ2-2; the match to TRBD2 covers 13 bases. The J segment lost 4 bases and the V segment lost 4 bases, leaving 7 bases of the junction unmatched. This CDR3 has 17 residues. Per the germline V gene, CDR1 is SGHRS and CDR2 is YFSETQ. Written as DNA, the CDR3 is TGCGCCAGCAGCCCCCCCGGACTAGCGGGAGCCACCGGGGAGCTGTTTTTT. It is translated as CASSPPGLAGATGELFF.

The rearrangement uses TRBV30 and TRBJ1-2; D remains ambiguous. The CDR3 is 13 residues long. In germline, CDR1 is GTSNPN, CDR2 SVGIG (reference sequence). V lost 0 bases and J 4 bases, leaving 9 bases between the germline ends. CDR3 coding DNA: TGTGCCTGGAGTGTTAGTACAGTCTATGGCTACACCTTC. Translation gives CAWSVSTVYGYTF.

The chain combines TRBV6-5 with TRBJ2-7; 7 bases agree with TRBD2. The junction had 4 bases not matched to a gene; V was cut back by 0 bases and J by 2 bases. The CDR3 is 15 residues long. CDR1 and CDR2 from the germline V gene are MNHEY and SVGAGI. CDR3 nucleotides: TGTGCCAGCAGTTACTCGATCGGGGGGACCTACGAGCAGTACTTC. Its protein product is CASSYSIGGTYEQYF.

The chain uses TRBV5-8 and TRBJ2-5; D unclear. This CDR3 region has 13 residues. CDR1 is SGHTS and CDR2 is YDEGEE in the germline V gene. V was pared by 1 base and J by 9 bases, with 13 bases between. CDR3 coding DNA: TGTGCCAGCAGCTTGACCGGCCTCGGGTCCCAGTACTTC. Amino acid sequence: CASSLTGLGSQYF.

This chain uses TRBV4-2 with TRBJ2-5; TRBD2 aligns across 10 bases. CDR1 LGHNA and CDR2 YNFKEQ come from the germline V gene. This CDR3 spans 18 amino acids. The ends lost 4 bases at V and 5 bases at J; junction bases unmatched: 16. The CDR3 nucleotides are TGTGCCAGCAGCCTGACTGGTTCTAGCGGGGGCCTCCGGGAGACCCAGTACTTC. It codes for CASSLTGSSGGLRETQYF.

The rearrangement uses TRBV19 and TRBJ1-5; D uncertain. Germline CDR1 and CDR2: LNHDA and SQIVND (reference sequence). The V and J ends lost 4 bases and 4 bases respectively, with 23 bases between them. The CDR3 is made up of 18 amino acids. The CDR3 DNA follows: TGTGCCAGTAGTACCCAAACCGGTAGGCAGCTAACTAATCAGCCCCAGCATTTT. It yields the protein CASSTQTGRQLTNQPQHF. Looking up the rest from reference TRBV19 and TRBJ1-5 gives the full variable domain: DGGITQSPKYLFRKEGQNVTLSCEQNLNHDAMYWYRQDPGQGLRLIYYSQIVNDFQKGDIAEGYSVSREKKESFPLTVTSAQKNPTAFYLCASSTQTGRQLTNQPQHFGDGTRLSIL.

The chain carries TRBV2 and TRBJ2-6, with unresolved D. The germline gives CDR1 SNHLY, CDR2 FYNNEI. Trimming cost V 5 bases and J 3 bases, with 8 bases left between them. This CDR3 contains 14 residues. CDR3 sequence: CASSKESGANVLTF. The CDR3 DNA reads TGTGCCAGCAGTAAAGAGAGTGGGGCCAACGTCCTGACTTTC. The full variable domain, rest sourced from reference TRBV2 and TRBJ2-6, is EPEVTQTPSHQVTQMGQEVILRCVPISNHLYFYWYRQILGQKVEFLVSFYNNEISEKSEIFDDQFSVERPDGSNFTLKIRSTKLEDSAMYFCASSKESGANVLTFGAGSRLTVL.

Written as DNA, the CDR3 is TGCGCCAGCAGCGGGACTATAAATGAGCAGTTCTTC. Amino acid sequence: CASSGTINEQFF. The chain recombines TRBV5-1 with TRBJ2-1, with 7 bases fitting TRBD2. This CDR3 has 12 amino acids. Looked up from germline, CDR1 is SGHRS and CDR2 is YFSETQ. With 4 bases clipped from V and 7 bases from J, the junction kept 2 bases outside the gene matches.

The chain is built from TRBV6-5 and TRBJ2-1; D gene ambiguous. Germline loops: CDR1 MNHEY, CDR2 SVGAGI. V lost 0 bases and J lost 6, with 9 bases in between. The CDR3 has 14 residues. The CDR3 here is CASSYSGSVNEQFF. CDR3 coding DNA: TGTGCCAGCAGTTACTCCGGGTCGGTCAATGAGCAGTTCTTC.

The rearrangement joins TRBV9 to TRBJ2-1, with D maybe TRBD2 (5 bases). The CDR3 contains 16 residues. Germline V CDR1 and CDR2: SGDLS, YYNGEE. V was pared by 4 bases and J by 2 bases, with 16 bases between. The CDR3 DNA sequence: TGTGCCAGCAGCCCCCGGACTCCCAATACCTACAATGAGCAGTTCTTC. Protein sequence: CASSPRTPNTYNEQFF.

The rearrangement uses TRBV19 and TRBJ2-5; 10 bases are shared with TRBD1. The CDR3 is 15 residues long. Germline CDR1 reads LNHDA; CDR2 reads SQIVND (reference sequence). Trimming removed 5 bases from V and 5 bases from J; junction bases left unmatched: 8. The CDR3 spells CASSGWTGGFETQYF. The CDR3 DNA follows: TGTGCCAGTAGTGGGTGGACAGGGGGGTTCGAGACCCAGTACTTC.

This clone was seen a single time. This chain uses TRBV6-1 with TRBJ2-7; a weak D match, TRBD2 (6 bases). CDR1 is MNHNS and CDR2 is SASEGT in the germline V gene. This CDR3 has 15 residues. Trimming removed 6 bases at V and 2 bases at J, with 17 bases between. This CDR3 is CASSPGDVSTYEQYF. CDR3 nucleotides: TGTGCCAGCAGCCCGGGAGACGTTAGCACCTACGAGCAGTACTTC.

This chain connects TRBV7-9 to TRBJ2-7; 16 nucleotides align to TRBD2. V lost 5 bases and J lost 5; bases outside the gene matches: 12. CDR1 and CDR2 from the germline V gene are SEHNR and FQNEAQ (reference sequence). This CDR3 is 18 amino acids long. This chain's CDR3 is CASSPARGTSGRGDEQYF. DNA for the CDR3: TGTGCCAGCAGCCCTGCCCGCGGGACTAGCGGGAGGGGAGACGAGCAGTACTTC.

The chain has TRBV19 and TRBJ2-1; 7 bases agree with TRBD1. J gave up 4 bases and V 3 bases, and 6 bases lay outside the gene matches. The CDR3 runs 15 residues. Germline V CDR1 and CDR2: LNHDA, SQIVND (reference sequence). CDR3 in DNA: TGTGCCAGTAGTATCTCCCGGGGACAGTACAATGAGCAGTTCTTC. Protein sequence: CASSISRGQYNEQFF.

J is TRBJ2-1 and V is TRBV27; possibly TRBD2 for D (6 bases). This CDR3 is built from 15 residues. Germline lookup yields CDR1 MNHEY and CDR2 SMNVEV (reference sequence). Between the trimmed V and J ends, which lost 5 bases and 3 bases, there was a span of 14 bases. CDR3 loop: CASSTRERVYNEQFF. The CDR3 DNA sequence: TGTGCCAGCAGTACTCGGGAGCGGGTCTACAATGAGCAGTTCTTC.

V is TRBV19 and J is TRBJ2-1; possibly TRBD2 for D (6 bases). From germline, CDR1 is LNHDA and CDR2 SQIVND (reference sequence). The V end was cut by 3 bases, the J end by 0 bases, with 15 bases between. The CDR3 extends over 17 amino acids. The CDR3 DNA follows: TGTGCCAGTAGTATTATGGCTAGCGAAACCTCCTACAATGAGCAGTTCTTC. Translation: CASSIMASETSYNEQFF.

This clone was recorded once. The chain joins TRBV6-5 to TRBJ2-7; possible D gene TRBD2, 6 bases. Trimming stripped 5 bases from V and 7 bases from J, with 18 bases between. Germline-derived CDR1 and CDR2 are MNHEY and SVGAGI. The CDR3 is 14 residues long. The CDR3 DNA sequence: TGTGCCAGCAGTCAACGCGGGACCCGCCTTGAGCAGTACTTC. Translated, it gives CASSQRGTRLEQYF.

The V call is TRBV18, the J call TRBJ2-3; 9 nucleotides line up with TRBD1. CDR1 is KGHSH, CDR2 LQKENI, per germline. The CDR3 has 16 residues. With 4 bases clipped from V and 4 bases from J, the junction kept 9 bases outside the gene matches. CDR3 nucleotides: TGTGCCAGCTCACAAACCGGGACAGGGTTCGCAGATACGCAGTATTTT. Translated: CASSQTGTGFADTQYF. Together with reference TRBV18 and TRBJ2-3, the CDR3 gives the full variable domain: NAGVMQNPRHLVRRRGQEARLRCSPMKGHSHVYWYRQLPEEGLKFMVYLQKENIIDESGMPKERFSAEFPKEGPSILRIQQVVRGDSAAYFCASSQTGTGFADTQYFGPGTRLTVL.

This chain joins TRBV5-4 and TRBJ2-3; D not certain. Between the trimmed V and J ends, which lost 0 bases and 2 bases, there was a span of 4 bases. This CDR3 spans 13 amino acids. Germline V lookup: CDR1 SGHNT, CDR2 YYREEE (reference sequence). The CDR3 loop is CASSLGSTDTQYF. The CDR3 DNA follows: TGTGCCAGCAGCTTGGGGTCCACAGATACGCAGTATTTT.

The count of this clone is one. The genes are TRBV2 and TRBJ2-2; D gene unclear. The V gene's germline CDR1 is SNHLY and CDR2 FYNNEI. This CDR3 comprises 14 residues. With 5 bases removed from V and 0 bases from J, the gap between germline ends came to 7 bases. The CDR3 here is CASSSTPNTGELFF. CDR3 in DNA: TGTGCCAGCAGTTCGACACCGAACACCGGGGAGCTGTTTTTT.

A word on this clone: The sample has other DNA sequences that encode this CDR3 too. The J gene is TRBJ2-3, the V gene TRBV9; D gene uncertain. The CDR3 is made up of 14 amino acids. Deletions cut 0 bases from V and 0 bases from J, with 5 bases between. From germline, CDR1 is SGDLS and CDR2 YYNGEE. The CDR3, as DNA: TGTGCCAGCAGCGTAGGCCCAAGCACAGATACGCAGTATTTT. Translating it yields CASSVGPSTDTQYF. Full variable domain (outside the CDR3, taken from reference TRBV9 and TRBJ2-3): DSGVTQTPKHLITATGQRVTLRCSPRSGDLSVYWYQQSLDQGLQFLIQYYNGEERAKGNILERFSAQQFPDLHSELNLSSLELGDSALYFCASSVGPSTDTQYFGPGTRLTVL.

V gene TRBV4-1 combines with J gene TRBJ1-5, with TRBD1 matching 9 bases. Germline CDR1 is MGHRA and CDR2 is YSYEKL. With V trimmed by 1 base and J by 5 bases, 6 bases remained unmatched. CDR3 size: 16 residues. The CDR3 coding sequence is TGCGCCAGCAGCCAAGCCGGGACAGGGCGCTATCAGCCCCAGCATTTT. Translated: CASSQAGTGRYQPQHF.

Concerning this clone: Additional DNA sequences in this sample encode the identical CDR3. The chain combines TRBV5-1 with TRBJ2-2; D unclear. The CDR3 is 13 amino acids. Germline V gene data show CDR1 as SGHRS and CDR2 as YFSETQ. The V gene lost 0 bases and the J gene lost 5 bases, with 5 bases spanning the gap. CDR3 region: CASSLEATGELFF. CDR3 nucleotide sequence: TGCGCCAGCAGCTTGGAGGCTACCGGGGAGCTGTTTTTT.

This clone occurred once. This chain links TRBV2 with TRBJ2-3; tentatively, D is TRBD2 (6 bases). The CDR3 has 13 amino acids. The germline V and J ends were trimmed by 2 bases and 10 bases, with 13 bases remaining between them. The germline gives CDR1 SNHLY, CDR2 FYNNEI. As DNA, the CDR3 is TGTGCCAGCAGTGAATCGGTGGGGACTTCGCAGTATTTT. It codes for CASSESVGTSQYF.